These 30 T cell receptor beta chains were sequenced from one sample in a study of molecular identifiers for immune sequencing clone quantification (dated by TCRdb to the late 2010s). The library was prepared using PCR. The sequencing machine was a NextSeq 500. TCRdb cleaned the public reads at Q25 with fastp, built clones with MiXCR and kept in-frame beta chains. Every distinct CDR3 protein forms one entry, paired with its most common genes and DNA. The sample yields about 100,000 distinct CDR3 sequences; roughly a third were counted once. The top ten clones comprise less than 5% of the sample. Source material: naive CD8+ T cells from blood, with Jurkat cell RNA spiked in. Sample cell subset or site, as interpreted from the label and publication: FACS-sorted CD8+CD4-CCR7+CD45RA+ naive T cells. The receptors stem from a human donor in good health. Some libraries in this study had Jurkat cell RNA spiked in.

At least ten counts were recorded for this clonotype. The J gene is TRBJ2-7, the V gene TRBV4-2; D might be TRBD1 or TRBD2, each matching 5 bases. Trimming stripped 8 bases from V and 3 bases from J, with 20 bases between. This CDR3 is built from 15 residues. CDR1 and CDR2 (germline): LGHNA, YNFKEQ. The CDR3 nucleotides are TGTGCCAGCGGAAGGATACCGGGACCCGACTACGAGCAGTACTTC. It codes for CASGRIPGPDYEQYF.

This clonotype was counted at least ten times. V gene TRBV7-8 combines with J gene TRBJ2-3; 10 bases map to TRBD2. CDR1 and CDR2 (germline): SGHVS, FQNEAQ. With V trimmed by 2 bases and J by 4 bases, 9 bases remained unmatched. The CDR3 covers 17 residues. This CDR3 is CASSLWPLAGDADTQYF. The CDR3 nucleotides are TGTGCCAGCAGCTTATGGCCCCTAGCGGGAGATGCAGATACGCAGTATTTT.

The genes are TRBV9 and TRBJ2-1, with D unresolved. The CDR3 runs 16 residues. V lost 0 bases and J 0 bases, leaving 10 bases between the germline ends. The V gene's germline CDR1 is SGDLS and CDR2 YYNGEE. The CDR3 region is CASSVVPDSSYNEQFF. CDR3 in DNA: TGTGCCAGCAGCGTAGTACCTGATAGCTCCTACAATGAGCAGTTCTTC.

This clonotype showed up many times. This chain connects TRBV29-1 to TRBJ1-5; TRBD1 matches 10 bases. The V segment lost 6 bases and the J segment 8 bases; nucleotides outside the gene matches: 7. The germline gives CDR1 SQVTM, CDR2 ANQGSEA. The CDR3 runs to 13 residues. CDR3 DNA: TGCAGCGTGGAGACAGGGGGCCTGGAGCCCCAGCATTTT. Encoded protein: CSVETGGLEPQHF.

There are many counts of this clonotype. This chain links TRBV20-1 with TRBJ2-7, with unresolved D. V was cut by 2 bases and J by 3 bases, with 11 bases left in between. CDR3 length equals 13 residues. Germline V gene data show CDR1 as DFQATT and CDR2 as SNEGSKA (reference sequence). The CDR3 sequence: CSARSSFGYEQYF. CDR3 sequence (DNA): TGCAGTGCTAGAAGCAGCTTCGGCTACGAGCAGTACTTC.

CDR3 coding DNA: TGTGCCAACAGCCTACTAGCGGGAGGCACCGGGGAGCTGTTTTTT. Its protein product is CANSLLAGGTGELFF. The chain uses TRBV28 and TRBJ2-2; 12 bases are a match to TRBD2. CDR1 and CDR2 from the germline V gene are MDHEN and SYDVKM. The CDR3 extends over 15 amino acids. V shed 10 bases and J 4 bases; nucleotides not matched to a gene: 7.

This clonotype was seen a handful of times. This rearrangement joins TRBV7-2 to TRBJ2-7, with 8 bases identical to TRBD1. Germline CDR1 and CDR2: SGHTA and FQGNSA. The junction had 8 bases not matched to a gene; V was cut back by 2 bases and J by 5 bases. The CDR3 runs to 15 residues. This chain's CDR3 is CASSLTPGGSHEQYF. CDR3 sequence (DNA): TGTGCCAGCAGCTTAACCCCAGGGGGCTCACACGAGCAGTACTTC.

In its sample, this clonotype was seen once. The V gene is TRBV13, the J gene TRBJ2-2; tentative D call: TRBD2 (6 bases). V gave up 5 bases and J gave up 2 bases, with 12 bases separating them. Germline V gene lookup returns CDR1 PRHDT and CDR2 FYEKMQ (reference sequence). This CDR3 is 15 amino acids long. The CDR3 DNA sequence: TGTGCCAGCAGCCCACGGGCGGGAAACACCGGGGAGCTGTTTTTT. As protein: CASSPRAGNTGELFF.

This clonotype was seen once. V gene TRBV12-3 or TRBV12-4 combines with J gene TRBJ2-7; weak D call: TRBD2 (5 bases). The CDR3 is made up of 12 amino acids. The ends were cut back, 3 bases at V and 4 bases at J, with 7 bases in the middle. CDR3 nucleotide sequence: TGTGCCAGCAGTTTTTGGAGGTACGAGCAGTACTTC. Translation gives CASSFWRYEQYF.

A remark on this clonotype: This may be a read error: a much more frequent sequence differs by one nucleotide. CDR3 DNA sequence: TGTGCCAGCAGTAACCGGGAGCACAATGAGCAGTTCTTC. This sequence encodes CASSNREHNEQFF. This sequence joins TRBV6-5 and TRBJ2-1, with a tentative D call TRBD2 (6 bases). Trimming cost V 5 bases and J 5 bases, with 10 bases left between them. The CDR3 sequence is 13 residues long. Germline V gives CDR1 MNHEY, CDR2 SVGAGI.

Notes on this clonotype: The junction shows a germline mismatch at one end, possibly a read error. The genes are TRBV6-2 or TRBV6-3 and TRBJ2-1; 13 bases are shared with TRBD2. The CDR3 runs to 14 residues. Germline CDR1 is MNHEY and CDR2 is SVGEGT. This chain's CDR3 is CASSYDLGGLAGEF. The DNA for the CDR3 is TGTGCCAGCAGTTACGATCTCGGCGGACTAGCGGGAGAGTTC.

This clonotype occurred a few times. The gene calls are TRBV14 and TRBJ2-3; 14 bases are a match to TRBD2. The CDR3 is 17 residues long. CDR1 and CDR2 (germline): SGHDN, FVKESK. V shed 4 bases and J 5 bases; nucleotides not matched to a gene: 8. CDR3 nucleotides: TGTGCCAGCAGCCGATTGACTAGCGGGAGGGCCGGAGATACGCAGTATTTT. It translates to CASSRLTSGRAGDTQYF. The full variable domain, with the rest looked up from reference TRBV14 and TRBJ2-3, is EAGVTQFPSHSVIEKGQTVTLRCDPISGHDNLYWYRRVMGKEIKFLLHFVKESKQDESGMPNNRFLAERTGGTYSTLKVQPAELEDSGVYFCASSRLTSGRAGDTQYFGPGTRLTVL.

This clonotype was found many times. This sequence joins TRBV20-1 and TRBJ2-3; D uncertain. The V gene's germline CDR1 is DFQATT and CDR2 SNEGSKA (reference sequence). This CDR3 is 16 amino acids long. V was clipped by 3 bases and J by 1 base, with 17 bases between them. Written as DNA, the CDR3 is TGCAGTGCTAGTGTGACTTTGAGCCCCCGCACAGATACGCAGTATTTT. This sequence encodes CSASVTLSPRTDTQYF.

J is TRBJ2-2 and V is TRBV19; weak D call: TRBD2 (6 bases). Trimming removed 1 base at V and 6 bases at J, with 12 bases between. Germline V gives CDR1 LNHDA, CDR2 SQIVND (reference sequence). This CDR3 comprises 15 residues. CDR3 in DNA: TGTGCCAGTAGTATAGGCGGGCCGGGGGCCGGGGAGCTGTTTTTT. It translates to CASSIGGPGAGELFF. Full variable domain (rest looked up from reference TRBV19 and TRBJ2-2): DGGITQSPKYLFRKEGQNVTLSCEQNLNHDAMYWYRQDPGQGLRLIYYSQIVNDFQKGDIAEGYSVSREKKESFPLTVTSAQKNPTAFYLCASSIGGPGAGELFFGEGSRLTVL.

About this clonotype: This is likely a read error, given that the CDR3 carries no conserved phenylalanine or tryptophan at its end. The chain links TRBV5-4 to TRBJ2-3, with 7 bases matching TRBD2. CDR1 and CDR2 (germline): SGHNT, YYREEE (reference sequence). V lost 5 bases and J lost 3; bases outside the gene matches: 9. The CDR3 has 15 amino acids. The CDR3: CASRRSGIVTDTQYL. The CDR3 DNA follows: TGTGCCAGCAGACGCAGCGGGATTGTAACAGATACGCAGTATCTT.

This clonotype was detected a few times. The V call is TRBV15, the J call TRBJ2-3, with D hard to call. This CDR3 is 15 amino acids long. The V gene lost 1 base and the J gene lost 0 bases, with 8 bases spanning the gap. CDR1 and CDR2 from the germline V gene are LNHNV and YYDKDF (reference sequence). This CDR3 reads CATSRAGPSTDTQYF. Written as DNA, the CDR3 is TGTGCCACCAGCAGAGCTGGCCCTAGCACAGATACGCAGTATTTT.

This clonotype appeared many times. The chain is built from TRBV6-2 or TRBV6-3 and TRBJ2-7; 7 bases match TRBD2. The V gene end was trimmed by 5 bases and the J gene end by 2 bases; junction bases not matched to a gene: 6. The CDR3 is 14 amino acids. Germline V CDR1 and CDR2: MNHEY, SVGEGT. CDR3 DNA: TGTGCCAGCAGTGAACGACTAGCTCCCTACGAGCAGTACTTC. Amino acids: CASSERLAPYEQYF.

This clonotype was counted at least ten times. This rearrangement joins TRBV28 to TRBJ1-5; perhaps TRBD1 as D (6 bases). CDR1 and CDR2 (germline): MDHEN, SYDVKM. The CDR3 runs 14 residues. With 6 bases removed from V and 6 bases from J, the gap between germline ends came to 15 bases. CDR3 nucleotide sequence: TGTGCCAGCAGACCCCAGGGGCAGGGTCAGCCCCAGCATTTT. Protein product: CASRPQGQGQPQHF.

A note on this clonotype: A much larger clone sits a single nucleotide away, making a read error possible. The chain has TRBV29-1 and TRBJ2-7; D may correspond to TRBD1 or TRBD2 (5 bases each). V dropped 5 bases and J dropped 6 bases, with 17 bases sitting between them. Germline lookup yields CDR1 SQVTM and CDR2 ANQGSEA. The CDR3 covers 13 residues. The DNA for the CDR3 is TGCAGCGTTAAAGGGGACCCGAGGCCCGAGCAGTACTTC. Its translation: CSVKGDPRPEQYF.

The chain links TRBV9 to TRBJ2-2; no clear D. The V and J ends lost 0 bases and 3 bases respectively, with 9 bases between them. Germline CDR1 SGDLS, CDR2 YYNGEE. The CDR3 length is 15 residues. The CDR3 protein is CASSVEISYTGELFF. CDR3 in DNA: TGTGCCAGCAGCGTAGAAATTAGCTACACCGGGGAGCTGTTTTTT.

In this sample, this clonotype turned up many times. The rearrangement links TRBV4-3 to TRBJ2-1, with 8 bases lining up with TRBD2. This CDR3 has 15 amino acids. Trimming at V came to 2 bases and at J to 7 bases, leaving 7 bases not matched to a gene. Per the germline V gene, CDR1 is LGHNA and CDR2 is YSLEER. The CDR3 protein is CASSQTSGPTNEQFF. The CDR3, as DNA: TGCGCCAGCAGCCAAACTAGCGGACCAACAAATGAGCAGTTCTTC.

This clonotype showed up just a few times. A read error may produce the germline difference seen at one junction end. The chain uses TRBV20-1 and TRBJ2-7, with 8 nucleotides matching TRBD1. CDR1 is DFQATT, CDR2 SNEGSKA, per germline (reference sequence). The CDR3 spans 14 residues. This chain's CDR3 is CSARGTGLGDEQYF. The CDR3 DNA reads TGCAGTGCCAGAGGGACAGGCCTTGGGGACGAGCAGTACTTC.

In regard to this clonotype: At one boundary the junction diverges from the germline segment, which might be a read error. The chain combines TRBV5-6 with TRBJ2-7, with D tentatively TRBD2 (5 bases). CDR1 is SGHDT, CDR2 YYEEEE, per germline. This CDR3 region has 13 residues. Here the CDR3 DNA reads TGTGCCAGCAGCCCGAGGGCAGAATACGGGCAGTACTTC. Translating gives CASSPRAEYGQYF.

The chain couples TRBV28 to TRBJ2-7, with D possibly being TRBD2 (5 bases). Germline CDR1 MDHEN, CDR2 SYDVKM. V dropped 2 bases and J dropped 5 bases, with 13 bases sitting between them. This CDR3 comprises 14 residues. CDR3: CASSLPGVVDEQYF. For the CDR3, the DNA is TGTGCCAGCAGTTTACCCGGGGTAGTCGACGAGCAGTACTTC.

In its sample, this clonotype was seen many times. The CDR3 coding sequence is TGCGCCAGCAGCCCGGGACAGGGCTATAACCAAGAGACCCAGTACTTC. It is translated as CASSPGQGYNQETQYF. The genes are TRBV5-1 and TRBJ2-5, with TRBD1 matching over 9 bases. The CDR3 consists of 16 residues. Per germline, CDR1 SGHRS and CDR2 YFSETQ. V was pared by 4 bases and J by 0 bases, with 7 bases of the junction left unmatched.

The chain joins TRBV7-9 to TRBJ1-1; D may be TRBD1 (5 bases). CDR1 and CDR2 (germline): SEHNR, FQNEAQ (reference sequence). The CDR3 is 15 residues long. The germline V and J ends were trimmed by 8 bases and 0 bases, with 16 bases remaining between them. The DNA of the CDR3 is TGTGCCAGCCTCGGAAGGGGAGTTATGAACACTGAAGCTTTCTTT. Translation: CASLGRGVMNTEAFF.

As concerns this clonotype: One base away lies a much larger clone, so this may be a sequencing read error. The CDR3 spells CASNSRVRQPQHF. The DNA for the CDR3 is TGTGCCAGCAACAGCAGGGTACGGCAGCCCCAGCATTTT. The V and J genes are TRBV2 and TRBJ1-5, with a tentative D call TRBD1 (5 bases). CDR1 and CDR2 from the germline V gene are SNHLY and FYNNEI. The CDR3 runs to 13 residues. The V end was cut by 7 bases, the J end by 7 bases, with 14 bases between.

This clonotype was seen a handful of times. A much bigger clone sits one base away, suggesting this may be a read error. The rearrangement uses TRBV27 and TRBJ2-2, with 7 bases that match TRBD2. The CDR3 extends over 15 amino acids. CDR1 and CDR2 from the germline V gene are MNHEY and SMNVEV (reference sequence). Trimming at V came to 8 bases and at J to 5 bases, leaving 11 bases not matched to a gene. The CDR3 DNA is TGTGCCAGCGGCTACGGGGGGAGTGGGACCGGGGAGCTGTTTTTT. As protein: CASGYGGSGTGELFF.

This clonotype was picked up one time. The rearrangement joins TRBV15 to TRBJ2-1, with 8 positions matching TRBD2. Germline CDR1 is LNHNV and CDR2 is YYDKDF (reference sequence). The CDR3 totals 14 residues. V shed 0 bases, J shed 16 bases, and the junction held 11 bases outside the gene matches. The DNA for the CDR3 is TGTGCCACCAGCAGAGATCTGTTACTAGCGGAGGAATTCTTC. Translation: CATSRDLLLAEEFF.

A word on this clonotype: A much larger clone lies one base from this, so it may be a read error. The V gene is TRBV11-2, the J gene TRBJ2-1; 7 bases are a match to TRBD1. CDR1 is SGHAT and CDR2 is FQNNGV in the germline V gene. V gave up 5 bases and J gave up 10 bases; unmatched junction bases: 14. This CDR3 contains 15 residues. The CDR3 bases are TGTGCCAGCAGCGATTCCCCCCAGGGGGTCAAAGAGCAGTTCTTC. Translation gives CASSDSPQGVKEQFF.